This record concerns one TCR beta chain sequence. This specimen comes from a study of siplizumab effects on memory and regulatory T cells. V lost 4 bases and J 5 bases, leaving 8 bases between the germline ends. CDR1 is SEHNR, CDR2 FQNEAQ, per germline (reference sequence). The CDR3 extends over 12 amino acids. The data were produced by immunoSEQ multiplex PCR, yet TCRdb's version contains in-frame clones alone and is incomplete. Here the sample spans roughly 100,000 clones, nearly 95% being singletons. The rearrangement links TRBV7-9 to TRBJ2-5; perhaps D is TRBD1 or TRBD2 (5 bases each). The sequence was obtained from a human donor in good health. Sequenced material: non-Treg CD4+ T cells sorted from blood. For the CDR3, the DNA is TGTGCCAGCAGCTGGGGGATGGAGACCCAGTACTTC. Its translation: CASSWGMETQYF.